The rows below give T cell receptor beta chains drawn from one sample of a study of metastatic and nonmetastatic thyroid tumors. MiXCR was used by TCRdb to re-call the PCR reads. The table records roughly 71,000 clones, less than 20% of them present only once. Sequencing was done on a sample of blood. The receptor source for this set is a female donor with papillary thyroid cancer or a benign thyroid nodule (not recorded which). Some clones in this sample may be carry-over from other donors' samples. Each CDR3 is given with its conserved first and last residue. A D gene is named only where the DNA matches it firmly. The listing skips clone size in some rows; elsewhere it reads once, few, many or a size class.

NA,TRBV27,TRBJ1-1,few,CASSLIGGNTEAFF,TGTGCCAGCAGTTTAATAGGCGGGAACACTGAAGCTTTCTTT
NA,TRBV5-1,TRBJ2-1,many,CASRGGPYNEQFF,TGCGCCAGCAGGGGAGGACCCTACAATGAGCAGTTCTTC
NA,TRBV6-1,TRBJ1-1,many,CATRALTDTEAFF,TGTGCCACCCGGGCCCTCACGGACACTGAAGCTTTCTTT
TRBD1,TRBV5-8,TRBJ2-1,many,CASSLGYRGYNEQFF,TGTGCCAGCAGCTTAGGGTACAGGGGATACAATGAGCAGTTCTTC
NA,TRBV5-1,TRBJ2-1,NA,CASSLVSVVNEQFF,TGCGCCAGCAGCTTGGTTTCAGTGGTCAATGAGCAGTTCTTC
TRBD1,TRBV5-6,TRBJ1-3,many,CASKPGQSSGNTIYF,TGTGCCAGCAAACCGGGACAGAGCTCTGGAAACACCATATATTTT
TRBD1,TRBV28,TRBJ1-1,many,CASRLLSPGQGYTEAFF,TGTGCCAGCAGATTACTGTCGCCGGGACAGGGTTACACTGAAGCTTTCTTT
TRBD2,TRBV27,TRBJ2-3,many,CASSFLLAGSTDTQYF,TGTGCCAGCAGTTTCCTACTAGCGGGCAGCACAGATACGCAGTATTTT
NA,TRBV6-1,TRBJ2-1,few,CASSEVSGGGVGEQFF,TGTGCCAGCAGTGAAGTGTCAGGGGGAGGTGTGGGTGAGCAGTTCTTC
TRBD1,TRBV10-2,TRBJ1-4,many,CASSEPGQRQGWHEKLFF,TGCGCCAGCAGTGAGCCCGGACAGCGACAGGGATGGCATGAAAAACTGTTTTTT
NA,TRBV19,TRBJ2-1,many,CASRIGGSSYNEQFF,TGTGCCAGTAGAATAGGGGGTAGCTCCTACAATGAGCAGTTCTTC
NA,TRBV6-1,TRBJ2-7,few,CASIGRAPYEQYF,TGTGCCAGCATCGGCAGGGCCCCCTACGAGCAGTACTTC
NA,TRBV30,TRBJ2-7,NA,CAWSVQAGLEQYF,TGTGCCTGGAGTGTACAGGCGGGATTGGAGCAGTACTTC
TRBD2,TRBV6-1,TRBJ2-1,many,CASSELAGGEQFF,TGTGCCAGCAGTGAGCTAGCGGGAGGTGAGCAGTTCTTC
TRBD1,TRBV20-1,TRBJ1-1,NA,CSATLWDRFTEAFF,TGCAGTGCTACTCTATGGGACAGGTTCACTGAAGCTTTCTTT
NA,TRBV6-1,TRBJ1-1,many,CASMFGLNTEAFF,TGTGCCAGCATGTTTGGGTTGAACACTGAAGCTTTCTTT
NA,TRBV12-3/TRBV12-4,TRBJ2-1,many,CASSATRAVGEQFF,TGTGCCAGCAGCGCGACTAGGGCGGTTGGTGAGCAGTTCTTC
NA,TRBV3-1,TRBJ2-7,many,CASSPRPGEQYF,TGTGCCAGCAGCCCGCGCCCGGGGGAGCAGTACTTC
NA,TRBV28,TRBJ1-6,many,CASSLGGGRSPLHF,TGTGCCAGCAGTTTGGGAGGGGGGCGATCACCCCTCCACTTT
TRBD2,TRBV14,TRBJ2-1,many,CASSQVASGGEEQFF,TGTGCCAGCAGCCAAGTTGCTAGCGGTGGGGAGGAGCAGTTCTTC
NA,TRBV20-1,TRBJ1-1,many,CSASRVTEAFF,TGCAGTGCTAGTCGGGTCACTGAAGCTTTCTTT
NA,TRBV20-1,TRBJ2-1,few,CSARRGVATDNEQFF,TGCAGTGCTAGGAGGGGTGTAGCGACTGACAATGAGCAGTTCTTC
NA,TRBV12-3/TRBV12-4,TRBJ1-1,NA,CASSSSRVEAFF,TGTGCCAGCAGTTCCAGTCGGGTTGAAGCTTTCTTT
NA,TRBV3-1,TRBJ2-2,many,CASSQDEFAGELFF,TGTGCCAGCAGCCAAGATGAGTTTGCCGGGGAGCTGTTTTTT
NA,TRBV11-2,TRBJ2-1,many,CASRTILARFNEQFF,TGTGCCAGCAGGACGATACTAGCTAGGTTCAATGAGCAGTTCTTC
NA,TRBV4-1,TRBJ1-5,many,CASSQRDRNQPQHF,TGCGCCAGCAGCCAGCGCGACAGGAATCAGCCCCAGCATTTT
NA,TRBV5-6,TRBJ2-7,many,CASSGVSYEQYF,TGTGCCAGCAGCGGGGTAAGCTACGAGCAGTACTTC
TRBD2,TRBV11-1,TRBJ2-7,many,CASSPQTSGRDSYEQYF,TGTGCCAGCAGCCCCCAGACTAGCGGGAGGGACTCCTACGAGCAGTACTTC
TRBD1,TRBV5-1,TRBJ2-5,NA,CASSRLGTGGETQYF,TGCGCCAGCAGCCGTCTTGGGACAGGGGGAGAGACCCAGTACTTC
NA,TRBV9,TRBJ2-3,many,CASSVVGVADTQYF,TGTGCCAGCAGCGTTGTGGGGGTCGCAGATACGCAGTATTTT
TRBD1,TRBV6-5,TRBJ1-2,few,CASSYSPRQGLNGYTF,TGTGCCAGCAGTTACTCTCCAAGACAGGGGCTAAATGGCTACACCTTC